This is a list of T cell receptor beta chains from one sample in a study of blood T cell repertoires in COVID-19. The method was immunoSEQ multiplex PCR; TCRdb's version includes in-frame clones alone and lacks a portion of them. This table has 180,000 or so clones, about 85% appearing once. The sequenced sample consisted of peripheral blood. These receptors were obtained from a woman older than 75 with acute or convalescent COVID-19. The CDR3 runs from the conserved cysteine through the conserved F or W. Each record gives: J gene, V gene, D gene, CDR3 DNA, CDR3 protein. The D gene is left open where the match is weak.

j_call: TRBJ1-5; v_call: TRBV19; d_call: NA; cdr3_nt: TGTGCCAGTAGTAACCTTCTGGGCGATCAGCCCCAGCATTTT; cdr3_aa: CASSNLLGDQPQHF
j_call: TRBJ2-7; v_call: TRBV4-3; d_call: NA; cdr3_nt: TGCGCCAGCAGCCAAGATATAGGACTCTACGAGCAGTACTTC; cdr3_aa: CASSQDIGLYEQYF
j_call: TRBJ2-2; v_call: TRBV9; d_call: TRBD2; cdr3_nt: TGTGCCAGCAGCCCCCGAGGGGGACTAGCAACCGGGGAGCTGTTTTTT; cdr3_aa: CASSPRGGLATGELFF
j_call: TRBJ1-4; v_call: TRBV6-5; d_call: TRBD1; cdr3_nt: TGTGCCAGCAGCCGCACAGGGGCTAATGAAAAACTGTTTTTT; cdr3_aa: CASSRTGANEKLFF
j_call: TRBJ2-6; v_call: TRBV6-5; d_call: NA; cdr3_nt: TGTGCCAGCAGGCGGGACTCTGGGGCCAACGTCCTGACTTTC; cdr3_aa: CASRRDSGANVLTF
j_call: TRBJ2-1; v_call: TRBV14; d_call: NA; cdr3_nt: TGTGCCAGCAGCCACTCTAAGCGGACTGAGCAGTTCTTC; cdr3_aa: CASSHSKRTEQFF
j_call: TRBJ2-3; v_call: TRBV7-2; d_call: NA; cdr3_nt: TGTGCCAGCACCCTTAGAGAGGCTGGCATGGGGCAGTATTTT; cdr3_aa: CASTLREAGMGQYF
j_call: TRBJ2-7; v_call: TRBV20-1; d_call: NA; cdr3_nt: TGCAGTGCGAGTCTTAACCAGGGCCCCGCCCTCGAGCAGTACTTC; cdr3_aa: CSASLNQGPALEQYF
j_call: TRBJ2-3; v_call: TRBV3-1/TRBV3-2; d_call: TRBD2; cdr3_nt: TGTGCCAGCAGCCAAATGACTAGCGGGGGGGCAGATACGCAGTATTTT; cdr3_aa: CASSQMTSGGADTQYF
j_call: TRBJ2-3; v_call: TRBV5-1; d_call: TRBD1; cdr3_nt: TGCGCCAGCAGCTTGGGAGGGACAGGGGGCCCAGATACGCAGTATTTT; cdr3_aa: CASSLGGTGGPDTQYF
j_call: TRBJ1-2; v_call: TRBV2; d_call: NA; cdr3_nt: TGTGCCAGCAGTGAGAGGCGGGGGAATGGTGGCTACACCTTC; cdr3_aa: CASSERRGNGGYTF